Presented here are 8 T cell receptor beta chains from one specimen sequenced in a study of blood T cell repertoires in COVID-19 (TCRdb year 2020). Preparation of the library involved the immunoSEQ multiplex PCR assay. TCRdb carries this immuneACCESS record with in-frame sequences only. Its versions omit some clonotypes, under half of them owing to an unresolved V gene in the studies checked, with the rest unexplained. In this sample the table shows fewer than 350,000 clones, 85% to 90% of which occur a single time. The top ten clones comprise over 4% of the sample. The sequenced sample consisted of PBMCs or T cells enriched from blood (not recorded which). The receptors come from a woman aged 25 to 39 with acute COVID-19.

This clone was seen just once. The J gene is TRBJ1-3, the V gene TRBV6-1; 8 bases are shared with TRBD1. Germline assignment: CDR1 MNHNS and CDR2 SASEGT. This CDR3 comprises 17 residues. Trimming at V came to 4 bases and at J to 0 bases, leaving 8 bases not matched to a gene. DNA of the CDR3: TGTGCCAGCAGTGTTTTGATAGGACAGGGCTCTGGAAACACCATATATTTT. Encoded protein: CASSVLIGQGSGNTIYF.

This clone was seen more than once but under ten times. The chain has TRBV10-2 and TRBJ1-5, with TRBD1 as a possible D gene (6 bases). CDR1 WSHSY and CDR2 SAAADI come from the germline V gene. V was shortened by 4 bases and J by 7 bases, with 14 bases between the two germline ends. The CDR3 sequence is 14 residues long. The CDR3 spells CASSGGTSGQPQHF. The DNA for the CDR3 is TGCGCCAGCAGTGGTGGGACATCAGGACAGCCCCAGCATTTT.

Written as DNA, the CDR3 is TGTGCCAGCAGCTCGATTGGACAGACTAGCGGTCCCACCAGTGAGCAGTTCTTC. It codes for CASSSIGQTSGPTSEQFF. The rearrangement joins TRBV7-6 to TRBJ2-1, with 9 bases that match TRBD2. The CDR3 has 18 residues. Germline lookup yields CDR1 SGHVS and CDR2 FNYEAQ. V trimming: 4 bases; J trimming: 9 bases; junction bases outside the gene matches: 19.

The CDR3 DNA reads TGTGCCAGTTCACGACTGGATCAGCCCCAGCATTTT. Translated, it gives CASSRLDQPQHF. The chain combines TRBV19 with TRBJ1-5, with unresolved D. This CDR3 contains 12 residues. Germline-derived CDR1 and CDR2 are LNHDA and SQIVND (reference sequence). V lost 8 bases and J lost 5, with 10 bases in between.

This chain joins TRBV9 and TRBJ2-2, with 11 positions matching TRBD1. This CDR3 spans 16 amino acids. Germline CDR1 and CDR2: SGDLS and YYNGEE. Germline trimming cut 2 bases from V and 8 bases from J; bases unmatched to any gene: 8. The CDR3 DNA follows: TGTGCCAGCAGCGTCCTCGGACAGGGGGCGAAGGGGGAGCTGTTTTTT. Amino acids: CASSVLGQGAKGELFF.

This clone came up once. This chain uses TRBV5-1 with TRBJ1-2; weak D call: TRBD1 (6 bases). The CDR3 has 15 residues. Germline V gives CDR1 SGHRS, CDR2 YFSETQ. V was shortened by 2 bases and J by 1 base, with 12 bases between the two germline ends. In nucleotides, the CDR3 is TGCGCCAGCAGCTTCCGGCAGGGGAATAACTATGGCTACACCTTC. Translation: CASSFRQGNNYGYTF. Complete variable domain (other parts from reference TRBV5-1 and TRBJ1-2): KAGVTQTPRYLIKTRGQQVTLSCSPISGHRSVSWYQQTPGQGLQFLFEYFSETQRNKGNFPGRFSGRQFSNSRSEMNVSTLELGDSALYLCASSFRQGNNYGYTFGSGTRLTVV.

This rearrangement joins TRBV27 to TRBJ2-7, with D unresolved. The CDR3 is 14 residues long. The V gene lost 0 bases and the J gene lost 7 bases, with 13 bases spanning the gap. Germline loops: CDR1 MNHEY, CDR2 SMNVEV (reference sequence). CDR3 sequence: CASSLSKMAGEQYF. In DNA form, the CDR3 reads TGTGCCAGCAGTTTATCGAAAATGGCCGGGGAGCAGTACTTC.

The rearrangement uses TRBV19 and TRBJ2-3; 11 bases map to TRBD2. V was clipped by 2 bases and J by 0 bases; unmatched bases: 4. CDR1 LNHDA and CDR2 SQIVND come from the germline V gene (reference sequence). CDR3 length: 17 amino acids. The CDR3 sequence: CASSIMASGRSTDTQYF. In DNA, the CDR3 is TGTGCCAGTAGTATAATGGCTAGCGGGAGGAGCACAGATACGCAGTATTTT.